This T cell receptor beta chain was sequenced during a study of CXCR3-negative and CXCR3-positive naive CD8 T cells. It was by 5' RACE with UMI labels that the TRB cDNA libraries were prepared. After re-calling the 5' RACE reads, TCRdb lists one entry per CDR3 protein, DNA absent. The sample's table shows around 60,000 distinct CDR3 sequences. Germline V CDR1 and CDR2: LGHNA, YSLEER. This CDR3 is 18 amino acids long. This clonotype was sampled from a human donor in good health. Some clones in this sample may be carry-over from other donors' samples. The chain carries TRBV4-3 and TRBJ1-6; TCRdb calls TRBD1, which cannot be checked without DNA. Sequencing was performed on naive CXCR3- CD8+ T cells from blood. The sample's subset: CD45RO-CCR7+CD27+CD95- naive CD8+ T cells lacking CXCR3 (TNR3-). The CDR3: CASSQDLPGSSYNSPLHF.